These T cell receptor beta chains were read from a single sample in a study of shared clonotypes between healthy human individuals. Some clones are missing from TCRdb's copy, which holds only in-frame ones; the method was immunoSEQ multiplex PCR. The table lists about 120,000 clones, roughly 70% of them singletons. Source material: memory CD8+ T cells sorted from blood. The receptors originated from a woman aged 25 to 39 in good health. Each CDR3 is given with its conserved first and last residue. The order of the fields is V gene, J gene, clone size, D gene, CDR3 protein, CDR3 DNA. A D gene is named only where the DNA matches it firmly. Rows give clone size only sometimes, using once, few, many, or a class for an expanded clone.

>TRBV25-1|TRBJ2-1|.|.
CASSEHEQGFEQFF
TGTGCCAGCAGTGAACATGAACAGGGATTTGAGCAGTTCTTC
>TRBV7-9|TRBJ1-1|.|.
CASSDTNTEAFF
TGTGCCAGCAGCGACACTAACACTGAAGCTTTCTTT
>TRBV19|TRBJ2-7|.|.
CASSIVGDGTYEQYF
TGTGCCAGTAGTATAGTGGGGGACGGAACCTACGAGCAGTACTTC
>TRBV9|TRBJ1-1|.|.
CASSGFGDGVMNTEAFF
TGTGCCAGCAGCGGGTTCGGAGACGGGGTAATGAACACTGAAGCTTTCTTT
>TRBV4-2|TRBJ2-1|.|TRBD2
CASSQKTSGTSYNEQFF
TGTGCCAGCAGCCAAAAGACTAGCGGGACCTCCTACAATGAGCAGTTCTTC
>TRBV5-5|TRBJ2-2|once|.
CASSLEWTANTGELFF
TGTGCCAGCAGCTTGGAATGGACGGCGAACACCGGGGAGCTGTTTTTT
>TRBV19|TRBJ1-5|.|.
CASSISGDNQPQHF
TGTGCCAGTAGTATCAGCGGGGACAATCAGCCCCAGCATTTT
>TRBV19|TRBJ2-7|.|TRBD1
CASSMAPIQGVFTYEQYF
TGTGCCAGTAGTATGGCTCCAATTCAGGGGGTTTTTACCTACGAGCAGTACTTC
>TRBV28|TRBJ2-7|once|TRBD2
CASSFLAGGGYEQYF
TGTGCCAGCAGTTTCCTAGCGGGAGGGGGTTACGAGCAGTACTTC
>TRBV2|TRBJ1-3|.|.
CASSEDGGWRGNTIYF
TGTGCCAGCAGTGAAGACGGTGGCTGGAGAGGAAACACCATATATTTT
>TRBV10-2|TRBJ2-3|.|TRBD2
CASSEAGTSGSYADTQYF
TGCGCCAGCAGTGAGGCGGGAACTAGCGGGAGTTATGCAGATACGCAGTATTTT
>TRBV11-2|TRBJ1-3|once|.
CASRRRLSSISGNTIYF
TGTGCCAGCAGGAGGAGATTAAGCAGCATCTCTGGAAACACCATATATTTT
>TRBV5-1|TRBJ1-2|many|.
CASSSDPGGYTF
TGCGCCAGCAGCTCCGATCCTGGTGGCTACACCTTC
>TRBV4-1|TRBJ1-1|once|TRBD1
CASSQDPPGQAANTEAFF
TGCGCCAGCAGCCAAGACCCTCCGGGACAGGCGGCGAACACTGAAGCTTTCTTT
>TRBV28|TRBJ1-5|.|.
CASSFSQPQHF
TGTGCCAGCAGTTTTTCTCAGCCCCAGCATTTT
>TRBV6-5|TRBJ2-1|.|.
CASSYSDPYNEQFF
TGTGCCAGCAGTTACTCCGACCCTTACAATGAGCAGTTCTTC
>TRBV7-9|TRBJ1-1|few|TRBD1
CASRLTGGNTEAFF
TGTGCCAGCAGGCTGACAGGGGGCAACACTGAAGCTTTCTTT
>TRBV5-5|TRBJ2-3|.|.
CASSELGVADFSTDTQYF
TGTGCCAGCAGCGAACTCGGGGTAGCGGATTTTAGCACAGATACGCAGTATTTT
>TRBV10-2|TRBJ1-2|.|TRBD1
CASSDYRDSYGYTF
TGCGCCAGCAGTGATTATAGGGACAGCTATGGCTACACCTTC
>TRBV4-2|TRBJ2-7|.|TRBD1
CASSQGQGYYEQYF
TGTGCCAGCAGCCAGGGACAGGGCTACTACGAGCAGTACTTC
>TRBV18|TRBJ2-7|.|TRBD2
CASSPPGREGQAEQYF
TGTGCCAGCTCACCGCCAGGGCGGGAGGGCCAGGCCGAGCAGTACTTC
>TRBV11-2|TRBJ2-3|.|TRBD2
CASSKPAGGPSTDTQYF
TGTGCCAGCAGCAAACCCGCGGGAGGGCCTAGCACAGATACGCAGTATTTT
>TRBV4-1|TRBJ1-5|.|.
CASSQASGDQPQHF
TGCGCCAGCAGCCAAGCAAGCGGGGATCAGCCCCAGCATTTT
>TRBV27|TRBJ2-3|few|.
CASSDRASTDTQYF
TGTGCCAGCAGTGACAGAGCTAGCACAGATACGCAGTATTTT
>TRBV4-1|TRBJ2-7|once|TRBD2
CASSLGLAGEEEYF
TGCGCCAGCAGCCTAGGACTAGCGGGAGAGGAGGAGTACTTC
>TRBV6-1|TRBJ1-5|many|TRBD1
CASSENAGGIQPQHF
TGTGCCAGCAGTGAAAACGCAGGGGGCATTCAGCCCCAGCATTTT
>TRBV6-4|TRBJ2-2|few|.
CASSISSDTGELFF
TGTGCCAGCAGTATTTCCTCGGACACCGGGGAGCTGTTTTTT
>TRBV28|TRBJ2-1|.|.
CASSIRVSGINEQFF
TGTGCCAGCAGTATCAGGGTAAGCGGTATCAATGAGCAGTTCTTC
>TRBV7-9|TRBJ1-4|.|.
CASSLVTDEKLFF
TGTGCCAGCAGCTTAGTAACTGATGAAAAACTGTTTTTT
>TRBV30|TRBJ1-1|.|TRBD1
CAWTLGGVETEAFF
TGTGCCTGGACCCTAGGGGGCGTGGAGACTGAAGCTTTCTTT
>TRBV10-1|TRBJ2-6|.|.
CASSAGVVSGANVLTF
TGCGCCAGCAGTGCGGGAGTAGTCTCTGGGGCCAACGTCCTGACTTTC
>TRBV27|TRBJ2-2|.|TRBD2
CASSIGSGGTGELFF
TGTGCCAGCAGTATCGGTAGCGGGGGAACCGGGGAGCTGTTTTTT
>TRBV19|TRBJ2-2|.|.
CASRLDTGELFF
TGTGCCAGCCGACTAGACACCGGGGAGCTGTTTTTT
>TRBV6-5|TRBJ2-7|once|.
CASSRDFSSYEQYF
TGTGCCAGCAGTCGGGACTTTAGCTCCTACGAGCAGTACTTC
>TRBV29-1|TRBJ2-7|.|.
CSVSRGNYEQYF
TGCAGCGTTTCAAGGGGAAACTACGAGCAGTACTTC
>TRBV20-1|TRBJ2-3|.|.
CSAVLRDTQYF
TGCAGTGCTGTATTAAGGGATACGCAGTATTTT
>TRBV30|TRBJ1-2|few|.
CAWNPRKGRRGYGYTF
TGTGCCTGGAACCCGCGAAAGGGCAGGCGGGGCTATGGCTACACCTTC
>TRBV2|TRBJ1-1|many|.
CASRLGYTEAFF
TGTGCCAGCAGGCTAGGGTACACTGAAGCTTTCTTT
>TRBV19|TRBJ2-1|.|TRBD1
CASSHQQGTQFF
TGTGCCAGTAGTCATCAACAGGGGACGCAGTTCTTC
>TRBV27|TRBJ2-7|many|.
CASSFQYTSYEQYF
TGTGCCAGCAGTTTCCAGTATACCTCCTACGAGCAGTACTTC
>TRBV25-1|TRBJ2-1|.|.
CASTGAPHGEDEQFF
TGTGCCAGCACTGGGGCGCCCCACGGGGAAGATGAGCAGTTCTTC
>TRBV25-1|TRBJ2-7|.|.
CASQARGYEQYF
TGTGCCAGCCAAGCCCGGGGGTACGAGCAGTACTTC
>TRBV25-1|TRBJ2-7|.|TRBD1
CASSDKGDRGWNEQYF
TGTGCCAGCAGTGACAAGGGGGACAGGGGTTGGAACGAGCAGTACTTC
>TRBV29-1|TRBJ1-3|.|.
CSVVGGLAGNTIYF
TGCAGCGTTGTCGGGGGATTGGCAGGAAACACCATATATTTT
>TRBV29-1|TRBJ1-4|.|.
CSVEYDSNEKLFF
TGCAGCGTTGAATATGACAGTAATGAAAAACTGTTTTTT
>TRBV6-1|TRBJ1-1|.|.
CASSELSVNTEAFF
TGTGCCAGCAGTGAACTCTCCGTGAACACTGAAGCTTTCTTT
>TRBV27|TRBJ2-5|.|TRBD2
CASSFLAGQAKEQYF
TGTGCCAGCAGTTTCTTAGCGGGTCAAGCAAAGGAGCAGTACTTC
>TRBV9|TRBJ2-2|.|.
CASRLGSMGGELFF
TGTGCCAGCAGGCTCGGGAGTATGGGCGGGGAGCTGTTTTTT
>TRBV20-1|TRBJ2-7|.|.
CSARLHYEQYF
TGCAGTGCTAGGCTTCACTACGAGCAGTACTTC
>TRBV15|TRBJ1-1|.|.
CATSRDKVLNTEAFF
TGTGCCACCAGCAGAGATAAGGTTCTGAACACTGAAGCTTTCTTT
>TRBV7-5|TRBJ1-5|once|.
CVRSFLQPQHF
TGTGTCAGAAGCTTCCTTCAGCCCCAGCATTTT
>TRBV28|TRBJ2-5|.|TRBD1
CASSQQGPETQYF
TGTGCCAGCAGCCAACAGGGGCCCGAGACCCAGTACTTC